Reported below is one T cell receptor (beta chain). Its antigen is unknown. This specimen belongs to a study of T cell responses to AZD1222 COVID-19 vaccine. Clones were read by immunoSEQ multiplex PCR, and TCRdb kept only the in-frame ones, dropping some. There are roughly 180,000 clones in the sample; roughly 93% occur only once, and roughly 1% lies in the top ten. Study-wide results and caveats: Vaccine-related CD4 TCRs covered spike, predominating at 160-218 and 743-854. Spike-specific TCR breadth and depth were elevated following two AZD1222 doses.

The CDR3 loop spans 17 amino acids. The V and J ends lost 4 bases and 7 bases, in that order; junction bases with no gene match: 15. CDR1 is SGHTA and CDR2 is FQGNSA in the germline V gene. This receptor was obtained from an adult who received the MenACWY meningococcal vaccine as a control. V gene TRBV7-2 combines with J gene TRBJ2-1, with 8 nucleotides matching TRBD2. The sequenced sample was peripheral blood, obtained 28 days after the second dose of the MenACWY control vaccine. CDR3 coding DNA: TGTGCCAGCAGCTCTAGGAGGGCGGGGGGTCCGGGGAATGAGCAGTTCTTC. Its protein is CASSSRRAGGPGNEQFF.